This TCR beta chain was identified in a study of blood T cells in healthy people across ages. There are a few counts of this clonotype. Together with a sample-barcoded 5' primer, a J-beta primer mix was included in a second PCR lasting roughly 7 to 11 cycles. TCRdb processed the 5' RACE reads anew with MiXCR; each CDR3 protein has one entry. The profile shows fewer than 700,000 distinct CDR3 sequences, about 45% of them singletons. Looked up from germline, CDR1 is DFQATT and CDR2 is SNEGSKA (reference sequence). There are 14 residues in the CDR3. With 5 bases clipped from V and 5 bases from J, the junction kept 8 bases outside the gene matches.

The receptor's source is a man older than 75 in good health. What was sequenced was blood. This chain uses TRBV20-1 with TRBJ2-7; 11 positions agree with TRBD2. CDR3 bases: TGCAGTGCTCATTCCGGGACTAGCGGCAACGAGCAGTACTTC. As protein: CSAHSGTSGNEQYF.